These T cell receptor beta chains were read from a single sample in a study of T cell responses to AZD1222 COVID-19 vaccine. Using immunoSEQ multiplex PCR, the repertoire was profiled, and TCRdb retains in-frame clones only, with some absent. The table has about 260,000 clones, more than 80% seen once. Sample: peripheral blood, taken on day 0 of AZD1222 vaccination. All receptors derive from an adult in good health. The CDR3 runs from the conserved cysteine through the conserved F or W. The order of the fields is clone size, CDR3 length, D gene, J gene, V gene, CDR3 protein, CDR3 DNA. The D gene is left open where the match is weak. Size values are once, few and many counts, or a class for expanded clones, and some rows have none.

once	17	.	TRBJ2-6	TRBV5-1	CASSLLGPFSGANVLTF	TGCGCCAGCAGCTTGTTAGGCCCATTCTCTGGGGCCAACGTCCTGACTTTC
.	15	TRBD1	TRBJ1-1	TRBV6-5	CASSTGQGLNTEAFF	TGTGCCAGCAGTACGGGACAGGGGCTTAACACTGAAGCTTTCTTT
.	15	.	TRBJ2-3	TRBV5-1	CASSLEGGYTDTQYF	TGCGCCAGCAGCTTGGAGGGGGGCTACACAGATACGCAGTATTTT
once	13	.	TRBJ1-2	TRBV7-2	CASSGGIFYGYTF	TGTGCCAGCAGCGGGGGTATCTTCTATGGCTACACCTTC
.	13	TRBD2	TRBJ2-7	TRBV5-8	CASSLDGRREQYF	TGTGCCAGCAGCCTGGACGGGAGGAGGGAGCAGTACTTC
.	11	.	TRBJ1-1	TRBV20-1	CSARARPEAFF	TGCAGTGCTAGGGCCCGACCCGAAGCTTTCTTT
few	15	TRBD1	TRBJ1-2	TRBV27	CASSSLTGPSRGYTF	TGTGCCAGCAGTTCCTTGACAGGGCCATCGAGAGGCTACACCTTC
.	12	.	TRBJ2-3	TRBV10-3	CAISWTNREQYF	TGTGCCATCAGTTGGACGAACAGAGAGCAGTATTTT
.	16	TRBD1	TRBJ1-2	TRBV19	CASSTRQGQANYGYTF	TGTGCCAGTAGTACCCGACAGGGCCAAGCTAACTATGGCTACACCTTC
.	16	.	TRBJ1-1	TRBV7-2	CASSFRPGRMNTEAFF	TGTGCCAGCAGCTTCCGCCCAGGGAGGATGAACACTGAAGCTTTCTTT
.	16	.	TRBJ2-7	TRBV5-1	CASSLAKGGTGYEQYF	TGCGCCAGCAGCTTGGCCAAAGGGGGTACAGGCTACGAGCAGTACTTC
.	14	.	TRBJ2-1	TRBV27	CASSPRGSGNEQFF	TGTGCCAGCAGCCCTCGGGGGTCAGGCAATGAGCAGTTCTTC
.	19	TRBD2	TRBJ2-2	TRBV4-1	CASSRSGLAGGRDTGELFF	TGCGCCAGCAGCCGGTCGGGACTAGCGGGAGGGCGGGACACCGGGGAGCTGTTTTTT
.	12	.	TRBJ2-2	TRBV25-1	CASSENPGELFF	TGTGCCAGCAGTGAGAACCCCGGGGAGCTGTTTTTT
.	13	TRBD2	TRBJ2-7	TRBV3-1/TRBV3-2	CASSIRGVYEQYF	TGTGCCAGCAGCATCCGGGGGGTCTACGAGCAGTACTTC
.	16	TRBD2	TRBJ2-1	TRBV7-9	CASSLLAGAVDDEQFF	TGTGCCAGCAGTCTTCTAGCGGGGGCCGTTGATGATGAGCAGTTCTTC
.	15	.	TRBJ2-3	TRBV5-1	CASSSQSGSTDTQYF	TGCGCCAGCAGCTCCCAAAGCGGGAGCACAGATACGCAGTATTTT
once	13	.	TRBJ1-5	TRBV6-5	CASILTLNQPQHF	TGTGCCAGCATACTAACTCTCAATCAGCCCCAGCATTTT
.	12	.	TRBJ1-4	TRBV7-9	CASSPSGEKLFF	TGTGCCAGCAGCCCATCGGGGGAAAAACTGTTTTTT
.	16	.	TRBJ1-3	TRBV7-9	CASSPPPQFSGNTIYF	TGTGCCAGCAGCCCGCCCCCACAGTTCTCTGGCAACACCATATATTTT
.	15	.	TRBJ1-1	TRBV6-1	CASSEGSSRDTEAFF	TGTGCCAGCAGTGAAGGATCCTCCCGGGACACTGAAGCTTTCTTT
once	13	TRBD2	TRBJ2-7	TRBV27	CASNREGWHEQYF	TGTGCCAGTAACCGGGAGGGCTGGCACGAGCAGTACTTC
.	15	.	TRBJ2-3	TRBV7-2	CASSSGLVLTDTQYF	TGTGCCAGCAGCTCAGGACTCGTACTCACAGATACGCAGTATTTT
.	14	TRBD1	TRBJ2-7	TRBV9	CASSQGQGRYEQYF	TGTGCCAGCAGCCAGGGACAGGGCCGCTACGAGCAGTACTTC
.	15	.	TRBJ1-6	TRBV6-1	CASSEWGLGNSPLHF	TGTGCCAGCAGTGAATGGGGATTGGGTAATTCACCCCTCCACTTT
.	15	.	TRBJ1-3	TRBV5-4	CASSLGGVGGNTIYF	TGTGCCAGCAGCTTGGGTGGAGTAGGGGGAAACACCATATATTTT
.	13	.	TRBJ1-1	TRBV5-5	CASSLTENTEAFF	TGTGCCAGCAGCTTGACGGAGAACACTGAAGCTTTCTTT
.	13	.	TRBJ1-1	TRBV19	CASSTQRETEAFF	TGTGCCAGTAGTACCCAGAGGGAGACTGAAGCTTTCTTT
.	15	.	TRBJ1-2	TRBV5-1	CASSLKQGSERGYTF	TGCGCCAGCAGCTTGAAGCAGGGTTCAGAGAGGGGCTACACCTTC
.	15	TRBD1	TRBJ2-7	TRBV7-2	CASSFGTGGFYEQYF	TGTGCCAGCAGCTTTGGCACAGGGGGTTTCTACGAGCAGTACTTC
.	14	TRBD1	TRBJ2-1	TRBV15	CATSRGQGVGEQFF	TGTGCCACCAGCAGAGGGCAGGGGGTTGGGGAGCAGTTCTTC
.	13	.	TRBJ1-2	TRBV23-1	CASSQTGGYGYTF	TGCGCCAGCAGTCAGACAGGTGGGTATGGCTACACCTTC
.	15	.	TRBJ2-7	TRBV3-1/TRBV3-2	CASSPRGVGGNEQYF	TGTGCCAGCAGCCCCCGCGGGGTAGGGGGGAACGAGCAGTACTTC
.	11	TRBD2	TRBJ2-1	TRBV20-1	CGGTSDNEQFF	TGCGGTGGGACTAGCGACAATGAGCAGTTCTTC
.	15	.	TRBJ2-6	TRBV2	CASRAGQAGANVLTF	TGTGCCAGCAGGGCAGGGCAAGCTGGGGCCAACGTCCTGACTTTC
.	14	.	TRBJ1-5	TRBV9	CASSERPSNQPQHF	TGTGCCAGCAGCGAACGACCAAGCAATCAGCCCCAGCATTTT
.	12	.	TRBJ2-3	TRBV28	CASRPQTDTQYF	TGTGCCAGCAGACCTCAAACAGATACGCAGTATTTT
.	14	.	TRBJ1-1	TRBV3-1/TRBV3-2	CASSGAILGTEAFF	TGTGCCAGCAGCGGGGCCATTCTAGGCACTGAAGCTTTCTTT
.	11	.	TRBJ2-1	TRBV20-1	CSAAPANEQFF	TGCAGTGCAGCCCCAGCGAATGAGCAGTTCTTC
once	15	.	TRBJ1-6	TRBV7-6	CASSSTGLFSTPLHF	TGTGCCAGCAGCTCGACCGGACTGTTTTCGACACCCCTCCACTTT
.	16	TRBD1	TRBJ1-2	TRBV7-9	CASSFGVPGGNNGYTF	TGTGCCAGCAGCTTCGGTGTGCCAGGGGGCAATAATGGCTACACCTTC
.	16	.	TRBJ2-3	TRBV5-1	CASSLAVSPGSDTQYF	TGCGCCAGCAGCTTGGCCGTCTCCCCTGGTTCAGATACGCAGTATTTT